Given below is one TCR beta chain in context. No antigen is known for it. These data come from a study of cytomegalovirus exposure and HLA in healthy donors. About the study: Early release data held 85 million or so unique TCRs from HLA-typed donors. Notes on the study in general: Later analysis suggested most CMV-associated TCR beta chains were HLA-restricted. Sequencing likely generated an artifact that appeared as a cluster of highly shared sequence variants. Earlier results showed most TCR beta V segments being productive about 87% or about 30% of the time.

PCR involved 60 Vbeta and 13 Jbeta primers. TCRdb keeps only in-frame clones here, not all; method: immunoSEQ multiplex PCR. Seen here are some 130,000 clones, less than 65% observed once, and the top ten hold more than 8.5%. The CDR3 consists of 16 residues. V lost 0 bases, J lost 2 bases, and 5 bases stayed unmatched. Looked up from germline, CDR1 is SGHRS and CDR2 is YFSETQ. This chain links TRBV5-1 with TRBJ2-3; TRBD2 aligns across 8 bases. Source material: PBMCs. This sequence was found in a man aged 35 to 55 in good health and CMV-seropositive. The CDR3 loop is CASSLGPSGYTDTQYF. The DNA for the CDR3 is TGCGCCAGCAGCTTGGGCCCTAGCGGGTACACAGATACGCAGTATTTT.